This record looks at one TCR beta chain sequence and its context. Its matching antigen is unknown. This specimen comes from a study of shared clonotypes between healthy human individuals. Study-level results: An expected dependence of interdonor clonotype sharing on sequencing depth was noted. The study found lower generation probabilities in non-shared clonotypes than in those shared by all four donors.

Assay execution proceeded at the deep level. The assay was immunoSEQ multiplex PCR, and TCRdb's table has in-frame clones only and misses some. The sample holds 2 million to 2.5 million clones, 90% to 95% seen once. The germline CDR1 and CDR2 sequences are ENHRY and SYGVKD. There are 16 residues in the CDR3. Trimming took off 0 bases at V and 0 bases at J, with 12 bases between the two ends. The source is a man aged 18 to 29 in good health. Some clones in this sample may be carry-over from other donors' samples. The chain employs TRBV10-3 and TRBJ2-7; D might be TRBD1 or TRBD2, each matching 5 bases. Material for sequencing was naive CD4+ T cells from PBMCs. Sample subset: CD45RA+ positively selected. CDR3 amino acids: CAISESPGASSYEQYF. In DNA, the CDR3 is TGTGCCATCAGTGAGTCCCCCGGGGCCAGCTCCTACGAGCAGTACTTC.